This TCR beta chain is from a study of T cell changes during pregnancy in multiple sclerosis. CDR1 and CDR2 from the germline V gene are SGHAT and FQNNGV. V gave up 0 bases and J gave up 7 bases, with 10 bases separating them. The CDR3 runs to 14 residues. The table came from immunoSEQ multiplex PCR; TCRdb's copy has only in-frame clones and leaves some out. This table has more than 80,000 clones, 90% to 95% appearing once. This chain connects TRBV11-2 to TRBJ2-1; the D is unclear. Sequences were derived from peripheral blood, sampled in the second trimester of pregnancy. This clonotype originated in a female donor with multiple sclerosis, enrolled in a pregnancy study. CDR3 loop: CASSLDIGWNEQFF. As DNA, the CDR3 is TGTGCCAGCAGCTTAGATATCGGGTGGAATGAGCAGTTCTTC.